This T cell receptor beta chain was retrieved from a study of blood T cell repertoires in COVID-19. Study context: T cells, B-cell-depleted T cells, or PBMCs provided the cDNA or gDNA that served as material.

Seattle patient enrollment occurred during active infection, with longitudinal follow-up thereafter. Data came from immunoSEQ multiplex PCR; TCRdb stores just in-frame clones and leaves some out. The table includes roughly 200,000 clones, more than 75% detected once. The CDR3 is made up of 13 amino acids. V was trimmed by 3 bases and J by 1 base, leaving 6 bases between them. A word on this clone: Other DNA sequences in the sample encode the same CDR3.

The clonotype originates from a woman aged 80 or over with COVID-19, enrolled during active disease. Material for sequencing was peripheral blood. The chain couples TRBV12-3 or TRBV12-4 to TRBJ1-1; D is uncertain. The CDR3, as DNA: TGTGCCAGCAGTTTTCGTAGGAACACTGAAGCTTTCTTT. This sequence encodes CASSFRRNTEAFF.